This T cell receptor beta chain originates from a study of Tregs in tolerant kidney transplant recipients. Study results and caveats: Donor-specific Treg expansion exceeded global Treg expansion in tolerant patients, suggesting antigen drive.

The nonmyeloablative bone marrow transplants came from related graft donors, with transient mixed chimerism. On this clone: What it binds is unknown.

Germline V lookup: CDR1 SGHTA, CDR2 FQGNSA. The CDR3 spans 15 residues. With 3 bases clipped from V and 7 bases from J, the junction kept 10 bases outside the gene matches. The data were produced by immunoSEQ multiplex PCR, yet TCRdb's version contains in-frame clones alone and is incomplete. Among roughly 86,000 clones listed, roughly 93% were seen once. The chain employs TRBV7-2 and TRBJ1-2; TRBD1 matches at 8 bases. Sample: CD4+ T cells from blood (PBMCs), taken 12 months after the transplant. The receptor's source is a human patient who received a combined kidney and bone marrow transplant. The graft donor may have given rise to some T cells. In DNA form, the CDR3 reads TGTGCCAGCAGCTTGGGACAGGTATCTTCCCGTGGCTACACCTTC. Amino acids: CASSLGQVSSRGYTF.